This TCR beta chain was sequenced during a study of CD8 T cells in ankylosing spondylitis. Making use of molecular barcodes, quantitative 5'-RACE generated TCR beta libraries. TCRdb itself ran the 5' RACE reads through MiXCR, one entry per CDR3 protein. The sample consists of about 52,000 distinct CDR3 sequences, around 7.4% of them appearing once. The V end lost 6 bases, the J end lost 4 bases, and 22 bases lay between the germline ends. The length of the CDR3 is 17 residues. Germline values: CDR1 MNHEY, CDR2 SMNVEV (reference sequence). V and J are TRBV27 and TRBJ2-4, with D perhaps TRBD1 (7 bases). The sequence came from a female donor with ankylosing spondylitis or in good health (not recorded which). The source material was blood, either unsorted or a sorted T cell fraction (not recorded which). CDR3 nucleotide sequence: TGTGCCAGCAGCCCCACCGGAGGGGGCCAACGTAAAAACATTCAGTACTTC. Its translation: CASSPTGGGQRKNIQYF.